These T cell receptor beta chains were read from a single sample in a study of blood T cells in healthy people across ages. TCRdb reprocessed the 5' RACE reads via MiXCR and lists one record per CDR3 protein. This table has under 2,000,000 distinct CDR3 sequences, 49% appearing once. Sequenced material: blood. These receptors all come from a woman between 40 and 50 years old in good health. CDR3s include the opening cysteine and the closing phenylalanine or tryptophan. The listing skips clone size in some rows; elsewhere it reads once, few, many or a size class.

j_call clone_size v_call cdr3_aa
TRBJ1-6 . TRBV20-1 CSARETVKNSPLHF
TRBJ1-4 . TRBV20-1 CSAPAGGYNEKLFF
TRBJ2-1 . TRBV5-1 CASNKLVGLAGSSSYNEQFF
TRBJ2-3 few TRBV20-1 CSASPVPMSTDTQYF
TRBJ2-1 . TRBV11-2 CASSLDPRRGTGGLARSTEQFF
TRBJ1-2 . TRBV12-3/TRBV12-4 CASSMDRGHYGYTF
TRBJ2-4 few TRBV6-5 CASSYSEIAKNIQYF
TRBJ2-5 few TRBV18 CASSPPGLAGETQYF
TRBJ2-5 . TRBV3-1 CASSREGVRQTLKETQYF
TRBJ2-5 few TRBV20-1 CSAKRSGLVPTQYF
TRBJ2-3 . TRBV6-5 CASSYGASGVTDTQYF
TRBJ2-7 . TRBV29-1 CSAQTSPNYEQYF
TRBJ2-3 . TRBV7-2 CASTLGDSSTDTQYF
TRBJ2-5 . TRBV10-1 CASSGQGADQETQYF
TRBJ2-1 . TRBV10-3 CAISGPGQGPNEQFF
TRBJ1-5 . TRBV20-1 CSARGVKDRGNQPQHF
TRBJ2-5 . TRBV5-4 CASSGGSGGVQETQYF
TRBJ2-3 . TRBV4-2 CASSQDGDADTQYF
TRBJ1-5 . TRBV20-1 CSAGGQRSNQPQHF
. . TRBV6-2/TRBV6-3 CASSRHAHEQYF
TRBJ2-3 . TRBV2 CASSELGSNTDTQYF
TRBJ2-3 few TRBV5-1 CASNRGLGSTDTQYF